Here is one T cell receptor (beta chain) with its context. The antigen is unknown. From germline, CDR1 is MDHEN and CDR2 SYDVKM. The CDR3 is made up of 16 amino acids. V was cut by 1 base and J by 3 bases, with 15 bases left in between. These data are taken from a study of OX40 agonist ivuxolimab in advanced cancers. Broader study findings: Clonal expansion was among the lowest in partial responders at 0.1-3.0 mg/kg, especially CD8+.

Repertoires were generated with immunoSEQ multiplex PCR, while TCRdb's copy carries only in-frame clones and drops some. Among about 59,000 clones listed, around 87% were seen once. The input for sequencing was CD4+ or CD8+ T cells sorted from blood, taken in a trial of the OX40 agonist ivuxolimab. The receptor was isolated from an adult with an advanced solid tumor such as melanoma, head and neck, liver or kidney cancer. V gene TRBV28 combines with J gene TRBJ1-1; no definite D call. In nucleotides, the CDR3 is TGTGCCAGCAGTTTATCCCCGGGCAGGTCGGACACTGAAGCTTTCTTT. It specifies CASSLSPGRSDTEAFF.